Presented here are 18 T cell receptor beta chains from one specimen sequenced in a study of blood T cell repertoires in COVID-19. TCRdb's copy holds only in-frame clones and misses some; the assay was immunoSEQ multiplex PCR. The table has 230,000 or so clones, approximately 89% seen once. Sequencing was carried out using PBMCs or T cells enriched from blood (not recorded which). Every receptor here comes from a woman in her thirties or forties with acute COVID-19.

The V gene is TRBV7-9, the J gene TRBJ2-3; D gene unclear. This CDR3 has 15 amino acids. Trimming took 0 bases from V and 0 from J, leaving 7 bases between them. Germline V gives CDR1 SEHNR, CDR2 FQNEAQ (reference sequence). The CDR3 reads CASSLALRSTDTQYF. The CDR3 DNA reads TGTGCCAGCAGCTTAGCCTTGCGAAGCACAGATACGCAGTATTTT. Drawing the rest from reference TRBV7-9 and TRBJ2-3, the complete variable domain is DTGVSQNPRHKITKRGQNVTFRCDPISEHNRLYWYRQTLGQGPEFLTYFQNEAQLEKSRLLSDRFSAERPKGSFSTLEIQRTEQGDSAMYLCASSLALRSTDTQYFGPGTRLTVL.

The chain employs TRBV30 and TRBJ1-2; tentative D call: TRBD1 (5 bases). The germline gives CDR1 GTSNPN, CDR2 SVGIG (reference sequence). The germline V and J ends were trimmed by 0 bases and 8 bases, with 13 bases remaining between them. The CDR3 is 13 amino acids. This CDR3 is CAWSVGGARGYTF. CDR3 nucleotide sequence: TGTGCCTGGAGTGTAGGCGGGGCGCGGGGCTACACCTTC. Full variable domain (outside the CDR3, taken from reference TRBV30 and TRBJ1-2): SQTIHQWPATLVQPVGSPLSLECTVEGTSNPNLYWYRQAAGRGLQLLFYSVGIGQISSEVPQNLSASRPQDRQFILSSKKLLLSDSGFYLCAWSVGGARGYTFGSGTRLTVV.

This chain connects TRBV19 to TRBJ1-5; 11 nucleotides match TRBD1. Germline CDR1 is LNHDA and CDR2 is SQIVND (reference sequence). The CDR3 loop spans 14 amino acids. J was trimmed by 6 bases and V by 7 bases; bases with no gene match: 5. Here the CDR3 reads CASTDRGLPQPQHF. The CDR3, as DNA: TGTGCCAGTACGGACAGGGGGCTCCCTCAGCCCCAGCATTTT. Full variable domain (remainder filled in from reference TRBV19 and TRBJ1-5): DGGITQSPKYLFRKEGQNVTLSCEQNLNHDAMYWYRQDPGQGLRLIYYSQIVNDFQKGDIAEGYSVSREKKESFPLTVTSAQKNPTAFYLCASTDRGLPQPQHFGDGTRLSIL.

The chain joins TRBV5-8 to TRBJ2-1, with 12 bases matching TRBD1. The CDR3 is 16 residues long. V lost 7 bases to trimming and J lost 9 bases; unmatched junction nucleotides: 14. Germline values: CDR1 SGHTS, CDR2 YDEGEE. This CDR3 is CASVFAGTGGGGEQFF. The CDR3 DNA is TGTGCCAGCGTATTCGCCGGGACAGGGGGCGGTGGTGAGCAGTTCTTC. The full variable domain, in which reference TRBV5-8 and TRBJ2-1 provide the parts outside the CDR3, is EAGVTQSPTHLIKTRGQQATLRCSPISGHTSVYWYQQALGLGLQFLLWYDEGEERNRGNFPPRFSGRQFPNYSSELNVNALELEDSALYLCASVFAGTGGGGEQFFGPGTRLTVL.

This clone was counted ten times or more. The chain couples TRBV4-2 to TRBJ2-2, with TRBD2 matching 11 bases. CDR1 and CDR2 from the germline V gene are LGHNA and YNFKEQ. This CDR3 spans 15 amino acids. V trimming: 5 bases; J trimming: 5 bases; junction bases outside the gene matches: 4. The CDR3 here is CASSLLAGETGELFF. Written as DNA, the CDR3 is TGTGCCAGCAGCTTACTAGCGGGGGAAACCGGGGAGCTGTTTTTT.

The rearrangement joins TRBV2 to TRBJ2-4, with 12 nucleotides matching TRBD2. There are 14 residues in the CDR3. V lost 8 bases, J lost 7 bases, and 6 bases stayed unmatched. Germline-derived CDR1 and CDR2 are SNHLY and FYNNEI. In DNA form, the CDR3 reads TGTGCCAGCGGTACACTAGCGGGAGGTAACATTCAGTACTTC. This gives the protein CASGTLAGGNIQYF.

The rearrangement uses TRBV19 and TRBJ2-3, with no clear D. V lost 5 bases, J lost 3 bases, and 24 bases lay in between. The CDR3 extends over 18 amino acids. The V gene's germline CDR1 is LNHDA and CDR2 SQIVND (reference sequence). This chain's CDR3 is CASSALPPKPQATDTQYF. The CDR3 region has the DNA TGTGCCAGTAGTGCCCTTCCTCCCAAGCCTCAAGCAACAGATACGCAGTATTTT.

The chain recombines TRBV11-2 with TRBJ2-3; TRBD2 aligns across 7 bases. The CDR3 is 15 residues long. V dropped 5 bases and J dropped 2; count of bases not matched to a gene: 7. Germline V CDR1 and CDR2: SGHAT, FQNNGV. The DNA for the CDR3 is TGTGCCAGCAGCGAAAGCGGGGACCTCACAGATACGCAGTATTTT. The encoded protein is CASSESGDLTDTQYF.

The chain employs TRBV30 and TRBJ1-1, with TRBD1 matching over 7 bases. CDR1 and CDR2 (germline): GTSNPN, SVGIG (reference sequence). The CDR3 covers 15 residues. After removal of 7 bases from V and 4 bases from J, the junction contained 15 bases not matched to a gene. In nucleotides, the CDR3 is TGTGCCTTGGGAGGAGGGGGCGCGTTAGTCACTGAAGCTTTCTTT. Residues: CALGGGGALVTEAFF.

The rearrangement links TRBV29-1 to TRBJ1-4; 9 positions match TRBD1. The germline V gene encodes CDR1 SQVTM and CDR2 ANQGSEA. CDR3 length equals 15 residues. Trimming cost V 5 bases and J 0 bases; bases outside gene matches: 4. CDR3 region: CSVSGTGSTNEKLFF. The CDR3 DNA reads TGCAGCGTTTCCGGGACAGGGTCAACTAATGAAAAACTGTTTTTT.

The chain uses TRBV3-1 (or the pseudogene TRBV3-2) and TRBJ1-5; weak D call: TRBD1 (5 bases). Germline values: CDR1 LGHDT, CDR2 YNNKEL (reference sequence). The ends were cut back, 1 base at V and 7 bases at J, with 8 bases in the middle. The CDR3 covers 13 residues. CDR3 sequence reads: CASSQAGFQPQHF. The DNA for the CDR3 is TGTGCCAGCAGCCAAGCAGGGTTCCAGCCCCAGCATTTT.

This clone was counted a single time. The rearrangement uses TRBV7-9 and TRBJ2-7, with TRBD1 matching over 9 bases. The junction had 4 bases not matched to a gene; V was cut back by 8 bases and J by 2 bases. There are 13 residues in the CDR3. In germline, CDR1 is SEHNR, CDR2 FQNEAQ (reference sequence). CDR3: CASGRTGAYEQYV. The CDR3 bases are TGTGCCAGCGGACGGACAGGGGCCTACGAGCAGTACGTC.

J is TRBJ2-5 and V is TRBV2; 14 nucleotides match TRBD2. There are 18 residues in the CDR3. With 5 bases clipped from V and 3 bases from J, the junction kept 11 bases outside the gene matches. Germline-derived CDR1 and CDR2 are SNHLY and FYNNEI. The CDR3 spells CASSRRGLAGGWEETQYF. The CDR3 DNA is TGTGCCAGCAGTCGAAGAGGACTAGCGGGAGGATGGGAAGAGACCCAGTACTTC. The complete variable domain, with remaining parts taken from reference TRBV2 and TRBJ2-5, reads EPEVTQTPSHQVTQMGQEVILRCVPISNHLYFYWYRQILGQKVEFLVSFYNNEISEKSEIFDDQFSVERPDGSNFTLKIRSTKLEDSAMYFCASSRRGLAGGWEETQYFGPGTRLLVL.

This clone was seen once. The V call is TRBV19, the J call TRBJ2-7, with TRBD2 matching over 9 bases. Germline CDR1 reads LNHDA; CDR2 reads SQIVND (reference sequence). Losses at the gene ends were 4 bases for V and 4 bases for J; bases not matched to a gene: 2. The CDR3 is 13 amino acids. The CDR3 here is CASSRSGGYEQYF. The DNA for the CDR3 is TGTGCCAGTAGTAGAAGCGGGGGGTACGAGCAGTACTTC.

The CDR3: CASSALQGKSGNTIYF. In nucleotides, the CDR3 is TGTGCCAGCAGCGCACTACAGGGCAAGTCTGGAAACACCATATATTTT. The V call is TRBV11-2, the J call TRBJ1-3; D possibly corresponds to TRBD1 (6 bases). The length of the CDR3 is 16 residues. V was shortened by 5 bases and J by 1 base, with 15 bases between the two germline ends. Germline CDR1 and CDR2: SGHAT and FQNNGV.

The rearrangement joins TRBV5-4 to TRBJ1-1; the match to TRBD1 covers 9 bases. V lost 4 bases and J lost 0; bases outside the gene matches: 7. This CDR3 has 16 amino acids. The germline V gene encodes CDR1 SGHNT and CDR2 YYREEE (reference sequence). Here the CDR3 DNA reads TGTGCCAGCAGCGAAGGACAGGGGAGATTGAACACTGAAGCTTTCTTT. Its translation: CASSEGQGRLNTEAFF. The full variable domain, completed using reference TRBV5-4 and TRBJ1-1, is ETGVTQSPTHLIKTRGQQVTLRCSSQSGHNTVSWYQQALGQGPQFIFQYYREEENGRGNFPPRFSGLQFPNYSSELNVNALELDDSALYLCASSEGQGRLNTEAFFGQGTRLTVV.

V is TRBV10-3 and J is TRBJ2-7; 7 nucleotides align to TRBD1. This CDR3 is 15 amino acids long. V was pared by 6 bases and J by 4 bases, with 12 bases of the junction left unmatched. Per germline, CDR1 ENHRY and CDR2 SYGVKD. The CDR3 loop reads CAIRAPRTGPYEQYF. The CDR3 nucleotides are TGTGCCATCAGAGCCCCCAGGACAGGACCTTACGAGCAGTACTTC.

V and J are TRBV6-1 and TRBJ1-4, with 10 bases aligning to TRBD1. This CDR3 is built from 16 residues. Germline CDR1 MNHNS, CDR2 SASEGT. The V gene end was trimmed by 1 base and the J gene end by 7 bases; junction bases not matched to a gene: 6. In DNA form, the CDR3 reads TGTGCCAGCAGTGAAGTAGAGGGACAGGGGAGTGAAAAACTGTTTTTT. The encoded protein is CASSEVEGQGSEKLFF.